The rows below give T cell receptor beta chains drawn from one sample of a study of cytomegalovirus exposure and HLA in healthy donors. The method was immunoSEQ multiplex PCR; TCRdb's version includes in-frame clones alone and lacks a portion of them. The data contain around 170,000 clones, 82% of them seen just once; the ten biggest clones take up 1.5% to 1.9%. The sequencing input was PBMCs. The receptors were sampled from a man between 40 and 49 years old in good health and CMV-seronegative. The CDR3 runs from the conserved cysteine through the conserved F or W. D genes are given only for firm matches. Where a row states a size, it is once, few, many or the class of an expanded clone; other rows omit it.

v_gene	j_gene	d_gene	abundance	CDR3nt	CDR3aa
TRBV28	TRBJ1-1	NA	NA	TGTGCCAGCAGTTTACCACAGGTAAACACTGAAGCTTTCTTT	CASSLPQVNTEAFF
TRBV5-1	TRBJ2-5	TRBD2	NA	TGCGCCAGCAGCTTGGGGCGGACTAGCGGGGAGCTACAAGAGACCCAGTACTTC	CASSLGRTSGELQETQYF
TRBV5-5	TRBJ2-2	NA	NA	TGTGCCAGCAGCGTGGGGGACACAATCGCGAACACCGGGGAGCTGTTTTTT	CASSVGDTIANTGELFF
TRBV30	TRBJ2-2	TRBD1	NA	TGTGCCTGGAGTGTATGGCGGACAGGGCGGAGTACCGGGGAGCTGTTTTTT	CAWSVWRTGRSTGELFF
TRBV4-2	TRBJ1-1	NA	NA	TGTGCCAGCAGCCAGCCCTCGGACACCGGAAGGACTGAAGCTTTCTTT	CASSQPSDTGRTEAFF
TRBV9	TRBJ2-7	NA	NA	TGTGCCAGCAGCCCGGACAGCTTTCCCTACGAGCAGTACTTC	CASSPDSFPYEQYF
TRBV25-1	TRBJ1-5	TRBD1	few	TGTGCCAGCAGTGGAGCGACAGGGGCCCAGCCCCAGCATTTT	CASSGATGAQPQHF
TRBV27	TRBJ2-7	NA	NA	TGTGCCAGCAGTTTAGCGGCTTTCTACGAGCAGTACTTC	CASSLAAFYEQYF
TRBV4-3	TRBJ2-7	TRBD2	NA	TGCGCCAGCAGCCAAGCGACTAGCTCGGGCGGCGAGCAGTACTTC	CASSQATSSGGEQYF
TRBV14	TRBJ2-5	NA	NA	TGTGCCAGCAGCCAACCGACGGTGGAGGGGTTACAAGAGACCCAGTACTTC	CASSQPTVEGLQETQYF
TRBV7-9	TRBJ1-2	TRBD1	NA	TGTGCCAGCAGCTCCAACATACGGACAGGGGGCGACTATGGCTACACCTTC	CASSSNIRTGGDYGYTF
TRBV4-3	TRBJ2-2	TRBD2	few	TGCGCCAGCAGCCCCGGGGGGGGGAGGAACGGGGAGCTGTTTTTT	CASSPGGGRNGELFF
TRBV7-9	TRBJ1-2	NA	NA	TGTGCCAGCAGCCTAAACTATGGCTACACCTTC	CASSLNYGYTF
TRBV29-1	TRBJ2-3	NA	NA	TGCAGTGGCGAGGGGGCCGGGAGCCCAGATACGCAGTATTTT	CSGEGAGSPDTQYF
TRBV5-1	TRBJ1-2	TRBD1	NA	TGCGCCAGCCTAGCTTCGACAGGGAGCTATGGCTACACCTTC	CASLASTGSYGYTF
TRBV5-4	TRBJ1-4	NA	NA	TGTGCCAGCAGACGGGAGACTAATGAAAAACTGTTTTTT	CASRRETNEKLFF
TRBV29-1	TRBJ1-5	NA	NA	TGCAGCGTTCGGGAGGGGGTGAGTCAGCCCCAGCATTTT	CSVREGVSQPQHF
TRBV19	TRBJ2-7	TRBD1	NA	TGTGCCAGTAGTATACCAACAGGGGGGACCGAGCAGTACTTC	CASSIPTGGTEQYF
TRBV7-2	TRBJ2-4	TRBD1	NA	TGTGCCAGCAGCTTTTCCCGGACAGGAGATAGCATTCAGTACTTC	CASSFSRTGDSIQYF
TRBV5-1	TRBJ1-1	TRBD1	NA	TGCGCCAGCGCTTACCTAGGACAGGCAAACACTGAAGCTTTCTTT	CASAYLGQANTEAFF
TRBV7-2	TRBJ1-6	NA	few	TGTGCCAGCAGCTTAGTCGGACAAACTAATTCACCCCTCCACTTT	CASSLVGQTNSPLHF
TRBV6-4	TRBJ2-6	NA	NA	TGTGCCAGCAGTGACTTGGGGGCAACTGGGGCCAACGTCCTGACTTTC	CASSDLGATGANVLTF
TRBV27	TRBJ2-7	NA	NA	TGTGCCAGCAGTTTAGGGAGTTACTACGAGCAGTACTTC	CASSLGSYYEQYF
TRBV29-1	TRBJ1-1	NA	NA	TGCAGCGTTGGTGACAGCAGAGGCACTGAAGCTTTCTTT	CSVGDSRGTEAFF
TRBV5-3	TRBJ1-6	NA	once	TGTGCCAGAAGCTTGACGGGGGTCAGACCAAAGAGAACCCTCCACTTT	CARSLTGVRPKRTLHF
TRBV30	TRBJ1-1	NA	NA	TGTGCCTGGAGTGTACAGCAGGCCACTGAAGCTTTCTTT	CAWSVQQATEAFF
TRBV6-1	TRBJ2-3	NA	few	TGTGCCAGCAGTGATATCGCCAGGCCAGATACGCAGTATTTT	CASSDIARPDTQYF
TRBV2	TRBJ1-3	TRBD1	NA	TGTGCCAGCTCCGGACAGGGGCTGGGAAACACCATATATTTT	CASSGQGLGNTIYF
TRBV14	TRBJ2-3	NA	NA	TGTGCCAGTGCCCCTCTAGGATTCAGAGATACGCAGTATTTT	CASAPLGFRDTQYF